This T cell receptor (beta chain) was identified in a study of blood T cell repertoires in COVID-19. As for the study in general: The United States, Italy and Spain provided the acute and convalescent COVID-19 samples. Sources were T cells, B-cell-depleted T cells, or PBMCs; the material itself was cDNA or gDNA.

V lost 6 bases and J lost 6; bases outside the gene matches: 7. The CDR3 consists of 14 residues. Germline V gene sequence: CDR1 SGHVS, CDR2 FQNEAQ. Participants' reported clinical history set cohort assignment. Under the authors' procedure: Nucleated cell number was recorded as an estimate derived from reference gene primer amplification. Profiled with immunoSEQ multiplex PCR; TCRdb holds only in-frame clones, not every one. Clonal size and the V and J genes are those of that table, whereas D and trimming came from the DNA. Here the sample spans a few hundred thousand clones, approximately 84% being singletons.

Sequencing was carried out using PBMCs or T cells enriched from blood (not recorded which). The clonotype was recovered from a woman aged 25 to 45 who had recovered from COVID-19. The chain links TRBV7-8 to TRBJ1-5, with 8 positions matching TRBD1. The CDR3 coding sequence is TGTGCCAGCAGGGCTGCAGGGGGCAGTCAGCCCCAGCATTTT. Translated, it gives CASRAAGGSQPQHF.